Presented here are 30 T cell receptor beta chains from one specimen sequenced in a study of T cell responses to AZD1222 COVID-19 vaccine. Profiled with immunoSEQ multiplex PCR; TCRdb holds only in-frame clones, not every one. The profile shows 150,000 to 200,000 clones, more than 80% of them singletons. This sample comprised peripheral blood, obtained 28 days after the second dose of the MenACWY control vaccine. The source of these receptors is an adult who received the MenACWY meningococcal vaccine as a control.

The chain recombines TRBV14 with TRBJ2-7; no definite D call. V lost 0 bases and J lost 6, with 9 bases in between. This CDR3 contains 13 residues. Germline V gene data show CDR1 as SGHDN and CDR2 as FVKESK. CDR3 loop: CASSQDVYLEQYF. CDR3 in DNA: TGTGCCAGCAGCCAAGATGTCTATCTCGAGCAGTACTTC.

Only one count was recorded for this clone. The V call is TRBV28, the J call TRBJ1-3; 9 nucleotides agree with TRBD1. The CDR3 covers 14 residues. J gave up 3 bases and V 7 bases, and 4 bases lay outside the gene matches. The germline V gene has CDR1 MDHEN and CDR2 SYDVKM. CDR3 sequence: CASTTGGNGNTIYF. The CDR3 coding sequence is TGTGCCAGCACAACAGGGGGCAATGGAAACACCATATATTTT.

The chain has TRBV19 and TRBJ2-3; D is uncertain. This CDR3 region has 14 residues. Germline-derived CDR1 and CDR2 are LNHDA and SQIVND (reference sequence). The V end was cut by 9 bases, the J end by 1 base, with 14 bases between. The CDR3 here is CASLDRARTDTQYF. The CDR3 coding sequence is TGTGCCAGCCTCGATCGGGCCCGCACAGATACGCAGTATTTT.

The rearrangement uses TRBV5-1 and TRBJ2-3; D is unresolved. The CDR3 covers 13 residues. CDR1 is SGHRS and CDR2 is YFSETQ in the germline V gene. Trimming removed 3 bases at V and 2 bases at J, with 7 bases between. For the CDR3, the DNA is TGCGCCAGCAGCTCCCTACACACAGATACGCAGTATTTT. Translating gives CASSSLHTDTQYF. The full variable domain, with the rest looked up from reference TRBV5-1 and TRBJ2-3, is KAGVTQTPRYLIKTRGQQVTLSCSPISGHRSVSWYQQTPGQGLQFLFEYFSETQRNKGNFPGRFSGRQFSNSRSEMNVSTLELGDSALYLCASSSLHTDTQYFGPGTRLTVL.

The chain joins TRBV6-6 to TRBJ2-1; D unresolved. V lost 7 bases and J lost 3, with 7 bases in between. In germline, CDR1 is MNHNY, CDR2 SVGAGI (reference sequence). The CDR3 runs to 12 residues. The CDR3 nucleotides read TGTGCCAGCATCAACAGCTACAATGAGCAGTTCTTC. It is translated as CASINSYNEQFF.

V and J are TRBV11-2 and TRBJ2-2; D may correspond to TRBD1 or TRBD2 (5 bases each). V was cut by 1 base and J by 1 base, with 13 bases left in between. CDR1 is SGHAT and CDR2 is FQNNGV in the germline V gene. CDR3 length: 17 amino acids. CDR3 residues: CASSLAFGALNTGELFF. Here the CDR3 DNA reads TGTGCCAGCAGCTTAGCATTCGGGGCCCTGAACACCGGGGAGCTGTTTTTT.

V usage is TRBV19 and J usage is TRBJ1-2; D ambiguous. Germline V gene lookup returns CDR1 LNHDA and CDR2 SQIVND (reference sequence). This CDR3 region has 13 residues. V lost 5 bases to trimming and J lost 7 bases, with 14 bases between them. The CDR3 sequence: CASSFPTRPGYTF. The CDR3 DNA reads as TGTGCCAGTAGTTTTCCCACTCGGCCTGGCTACACCTTC.

The chain is built from TRBV18 and TRBJ1-5; TRBD1 matches at 10 bases. The CDR3 contains 14 residues. The V segment lost 6 bases and the J segment 6 bases; nucleotides outside the gene matches: 5. The germline gives CDR1 KGHSH, CDR2 LQKENI. CDR3 residues: CASSPGQGTQPQHF. The CDR3 DNA sequence: TGTGCCAGCTCCCCGGGACAGGGGACTCAGCCCCAGCATTTT.

V usage is TRBV11-3 and J usage is TRBJ2-3, with D tentatively TRBD1 (5 bases). V was cut by 1 base and J by 6 bases, with 8 bases left in between. This CDR3 has 13 amino acids. Germline loops: CDR1 SGHNT, CDR2 YENEEA. The CDR3 DNA sequence: TGTGCCAGCAGCTTAGCCAGGGTTGATACGCAGTATTTT. Amino acids: CASSLARVDTQYF.

The chain uses TRBV7-2 and TRBJ1-2; a possible D gene is TRBD1 (5 bases). Germline V gives CDR1 SGHTA, CDR2 FQGNSA. The CDR3 has 15 amino acids. Trimming took 1 base from V and 4 from J, leaving 13 bases between them. The CDR3 DNA follows: TGTGCCAGCAGCTTAGTGCAGGGACCGAGCTATGGCTACACCTTC. It encodes CASSLVQGPSYGYTF.

The chain uses TRBV4-1 and TRBJ1-1; D is uncertain. Trimming shortened V by 6 bases and J by 8 bases, and 7 bases separated the two germline ends. From germline, CDR1 is MGHRA and CDR2 YSYEKL. The CDR3 consists of 10 residues. The CDR3 here is CASRGIEAFF. The DNA of the CDR3 is TGCGCCAGCAGGGGAATCGAAGCTTTCTTT.

The V and J genes are TRBV12-5 and TRBJ1-5, with 8 bases fitting TRBD1. Trimming cost V 1 base and J 0 bases; bases outside gene matches: 2. Germline CDR1 LGHNT, CDR2 FRNRAP. This CDR3 has 16 residues. DNA for the CDR3: TGTGCTAGTGGTTTGGGACAGGGGCGTAGCAATCAGCCCCAGCATTTT. As protein: CASGLGQGRSNQPQHF.

This clone has a handful of counts. V usage is TRBV7-9 and J usage is TRBJ1-2; D not resolved. The CDR3 runs 13 residues. Looked up from germline, CDR1 is SEHNR and CDR2 is FQNEAQ (reference sequence). V dropped 1 base and J dropped 7 bases, with 10 bases sitting between them. In nucleotides, the CDR3 is TGTGCCAGCAGCTTAGTTGCTGACTTTGGCTACACCTTC. Translation gives CASSLVADFGYTF.

The chain combines TRBV7-9 with TRBJ1-1; TRBD1 agrees at 8 bases. There are 14 residues in the CDR3. CDR1 SEHNR and CDR2 FQNEAQ come from the germline V gene (reference sequence). After removal of 5 bases from V and 5 bases from J, the junction contained 7 bases not matched to a gene. This chain's CDR3 is CASSIGDRRTEAFF. The DNA of the CDR3 is TGTGCCAGCAGCATAGGGGACAGGAGGACTGAAGCTTTCTTT.

The CDR3 protein is CASSMAGSYGYTF. The CDR3 DNA follows: TGTGCCAGTAGTATGGCAGGGAGCTATGGCTACACCTTC. This chain connects TRBV19 to TRBJ1-2; D is perhaps TRBD1 (5 bases). Germline CDR1 LNHDA, CDR2 SQIVND (reference sequence). V lost 3 bases to trimming and J lost 4 bases, with 9 bases between them. This CDR3 region has 13 residues. The full variable domain, rest sourced from reference TRBV19 and TRBJ1-2, is DGGITQSPKYLFRKEGQNVTLSCEQNLNHDAMYWYRQDPGQGLRLIYYSQIVNDFQKGDIAEGYSVSREKKESFPLTVTSAQKNPTAFYLCASSMAGSYGYTFGSGTRLTVV.

This clone occurred a few times. V and J are TRBV12-3 or TRBV12-4 and TRBJ1-1; TRBD1 might be the D (5 bases). Between the trimmed V and J ends, which lost 10 bases and 8 bases, there was a span of 17 bases. The CDR3 extends over 12 amino acids. The CDR3 DNA follows: TGTGCCACCTCCCCTTGGGACTCGGAAGCTTTCTTT. Its translation is CATSPWDSEAFF.

This rearrangement joins TRBV6-5 to TRBJ1-1; D perhaps matches TRBD1 (6 bases). Trimming removed 6 bases at V and 1 base at J, with 15 bases between. CDR3 length: 15 amino acids. Germline V gene sequence: CDR1 MNHEY, CDR2 SVGAGI. The CDR3 loop is CASRDQGFPNTEAFF. The DNA of the CDR3 is TGTGCCAGCAGGGACCAGGGGTTCCCGAACACTGAAGCTTTCTTT.

The V call is TRBV10-3, the J call TRBJ1-1, with 7 bases aligning to TRBD1. The germline V gene encodes CDR1 ENHRY and CDR2 SYGVKD. There are 14 residues in the CDR3. The J segment lost 4 bases and the V segment lost 4 bases, leaving 6 bases of the junction unmatched. The CDR3 region is CAISGQGEGTEAFF. The CDR3 DNA reads TGTGCCATCAGTGGACAGGGCGAGGGCACTGAAGCTTTCTTT.

This chain connects TRBV20-1 to TRBJ2-4; D remains unclear. The CDR3 contains 11 residues. V dropped 3 bases and J dropped 9 bases, with 9 bases sitting between them. Germline V gene sequence: CDR1 DFQATT, CDR2 SNEGSKA (reference sequence). CDR3 loop: CSARAGPIQYF. The DNA of the CDR3 is TGCAGTGCTAGGGCAGGACCCATTCAGTACTTC.

V is TRBV7-2 and J is TRBJ2-2; D is possibly TRBD1 (6 bases). V was shortened by 1 base and J by 0 bases, with 12 bases between the two germline ends. The CDR3 runs 17 residues. Germline CDR1 reads SGHTA; CDR2 reads FQGNSA. This chain's CDR3 is CASSLVGAGANTGELFF. CDR3 DNA sequence: TGTGCCAGCAGCTTAGTGGGCGCAGGGGCGAACACCGGGGAGCTGTTTTTT.

The chain couples TRBV28 to TRBJ1-2, with 9 bases lining up with TRBD1. V shed 4 bases and J 6 bases; nucleotides not matched to a gene: 9. Germline V gene lookup returns CDR1 MDHEN and CDR2 SYDVKM. The CDR3 contains 15 residues. DNA of the CDR3: TGTGCCAGCAGTTCCTCCGGGACAGGGATAAATGGCTACACCTTC. Translation gives CASSSSGTGINGYTF.

V is TRBV4-2 and J is TRBJ1-1; D ambiguous. The CDR3 has 12 residues. Trimming removed 4 bases at V and 1 base at J, with 4 bases between. The germline V gene has CDR1 LGHNA and CDR2 YNFKEQ. The CDR3 loop reads CASSPTNTEAFF. The DNA for the CDR3 is TGTGCCAGCAGCCCCACGAACACTGAAGCTTTCTTT.

V is TRBV7-9 and J is TRBJ1-5; D unresolved. The germline gives CDR1 SEHNR, CDR2 FQNEAQ (reference sequence). V shed 2 bases and J shed 1 base, with 15 bases lying between them. This CDR3 has 17 residues. The CDR3 loop is CASSLIEGTASNQPQHF. In nucleotides, the CDR3 is TGTGCCAGCAGCTTAATCGAGGGTACCGCAAGCAATCAGCCCCAGCATTTT.

The chain carries TRBV6-1 and TRBJ2-7; 11 bases are a match to TRBD2. The V and J ends lost 3 bases and 2 bases, in that order; junction bases with no gene match: 3. The length of the CDR3 is 15 residues. Germline V gene sequence: CDR1 MNHNS, CDR2 SASEGT. The DNA of the CDR3 is TGTGCCAGCAGTGAGGGACTAGCGGACGCCTACGAGCAGTACTTC. This translates into CASSEGLADAYEQYF.

In this sample, this clone turned up a few times. The chain has TRBV7-2 and TRBJ1-4; 7 bases are a match to TRBD1. The CDR3 is 14 amino acids. V was pared by 1 base and J by 10 bases, with 6 bases of the junction left unmatched. Germline assignment: CDR1 SGHTA and CDR2 FQGNSA. CDR3 sequence reads: CASSLVQGVGKLFF. The CDR3 DNA reads as TGTGCCAGCAGCTTAGTTCAGGGGGTCGGAAAACTGTTTTTT.

The chain uses TRBV18 and TRBJ1-1; TRBD1 aligns across 8 bases. V lost 0 bases, J lost 0 bases, and 3 bases stayed unmatched. CDR3 length: 16 residues. Germline CDR1 KGHSH, CDR2 LQKENI. CDR3 coding DNA: TGTGCCAGCTCACCACCGGGACAGGCCTTGAACACTGAAGCTTTCTTT. It is translated as CASSPPGQALNTEAFF.

This clone was counted once. The V and J genes are TRBV7-2 and TRBJ1-5; D ambiguous. V gave up 1 base and J gave up 2 bases, with 9 bases separating them. The CDR3 has 15 residues. Germline CDR1 reads SGHTA; CDR2 reads FQGNSA. CDR3 in DNA: TGTGCCAGCAGCTTAGTGCCAGAAGGCAATCAGCCCCAGCATTTT. Amino acids: CASSLVPEGNQPQHF.

The CDR3 protein is CASSSHRGPNTEAFF. The CDR3, as DNA: TGTGCCAGCAGCTCACACAGGGGGCCGAACACTGAAGCTTTCTTT. The rearrangement uses TRBV7-3 and TRBJ1-1, with 9 bases fitting TRBD1. V lost 4 bases to trimming and J lost 1 base; unmatched junction nucleotides: 4. The germline V gene has CDR1 SGHTA and CDR2 FQGTGA. The CDR3 covers 15 residues. Together with reference TRBV7-3 and TRBJ1-1, the CDR3 gives the full variable domain: GAGVSQTPSNKVTEKGKYVELRCDPISGHTALYWYRQSLGQGPEFLIYFQGTGAADDSGLPNDRFFAVRPEGSVSTLKIQRTERGDSAVYLCASSSHRGPNTEAFFGQGTRLTVV.

The CDR3 loop is CASSPLSRSRAKNIQYF. Written as DNA, the CDR3 is TGTGCCAGCTCACCCCTAAGCAGGAGCCGAGCCAAAAACATTCAGTACTTC. The J gene is TRBJ2-4, the V gene TRBV18; no definite D call. V was trimmed by 3 bases and J by 0 bases, leaving 15 bases between them. In germline, CDR1 is KGHSH, CDR2 LQKENI. This CDR3 comprises 17 residues.

The chain recombines TRBV5-1 with TRBJ2-1, with 9 nucleotides matching TRBD2. CDR3 length: 15 amino acids. V gave up 2 bases and J gave up 3 bases; unmatched junction bases: 3. CDR1 and CDR2 from the germline V gene are SGHRS and YFSETQ. In DNA form, the CDR3 reads TGCGCCAGCAGCTTCGGGACTAGCCTCTACAATGAGCAGTTCTTC. Its protein is CASSFGTSLYNEQFF.